Presented here are 22 T cell receptor beta chains from one specimen sequenced in a study of a mutant IDH1 vaccine in newly diagnosed glioma. The sample's time point: week 5, during vaccination. In the vaccine, a single dose held 300 ug of the mutant IDH1 20-mer peptide, along with topical imiquimod. These receptors' targets are unknown. Clones were read by immunoSEQ multiplex PCR, and TCRdb kept only the in-frame ones, dropping some. This sample carries 60,000 or so clones, approximately 90% of them seen once, and the ten largest clones take approximately 4.3%. The sequencing here drew on PBMCs, taken from a glioma patient whose treatment included an IDH1 peptide vaccine. The origin of the receptors is a woman between 40 and 55 years old with glioma.

The rearrangement links TRBV7-9 to TRBJ2-7; 11 bases align to TRBD2. CDR1 is SEHNR and CDR2 is FQNEAQ in the germline V gene (reference sequence). The CDR3 consists of 15 residues. J lost 5 bases, V lost 1 base, and 4 bases had no gene match. CDR3 in amino acids: CASSLVTSGSDEQYF. The DNA of the CDR3 is TGTGCCAGCAGCTTAGTTACTAGCGGGAGCGACGAGCAGTACTTC.

This sequence joins TRBV19 and TRBJ2-5; D not resolved. V dropped 3 bases and J dropped 2 bases, with 7 bases sitting between them. Germline V gene data show CDR1 as LNHDA and CDR2 as SQIVND (reference sequence). There are 13 residues in the CDR3. CDR3 residues: CASSISSQETQYF. The CDR3 bases are TGTGCCAGTAGTATTTCCAGTCAAGAGACCCAGTACTTC.

The genes are TRBV7-2 and TRBJ1-1, with 10 bases identical to TRBD1. The CDR3 extends over 14 amino acids. V shed 5 bases, J shed 4 bases, and the junction held 4 bases outside the gene matches. The germline gives CDR1 SGHTA, CDR2 FQGNSA. CDR3 nucleotides: TGTGCCAGCAGCCCCTGGACAGGGGGCACTGAAGCTTTCTTT. This encodes CASSPWTGGTEAFF.

The rearrangement joins TRBV5-5 to TRBJ2-5; 9 positions match TRBD2. Germline V gives CDR1 SGHKS, CDR2 YYEKEE (reference sequence). Trimming removed 4 bases from V and 10 bases from J; junction bases left unmatched: 11. The CDR3 is made up of 14 amino acids. CDR3 sequence: CASSVGLAFRDQYF. In nucleotides, the CDR3 is TGTGCCAGCAGCGTGGGACTAGCCTTCCGGGACCAGTACTTC.

V usage is TRBV6-5 and J usage is TRBJ1-2; TRBD1 matches 7 bases. There are 15 residues in the CDR3. From germline, CDR1 is MNHEY and CDR2 SVGAGI. With 0 bases clipped from V and 8 bases from J, the junction kept 9 bases outside the gene matches. CDR3 in amino acids: CASSYSPDRASGYTF. In nucleotides, the CDR3 is TGTGCCAGCAGTTACTCCCCAGACAGGGCCTCCGGCTACACCTTC.

CDR3 sequence: CASSLDLGGGTSSYEQYF. CDR3 sequence (DNA): TGTGCCAGCAGCTTAGATCTTGGAGGAGGGACTAGCTCCTACGAGCAGTACTTC. The chain joins TRBV11-2 to TRBJ2-7; 8 bases align to TRBD2. The V segment lost 0 bases and the J segment 0 bases; nucleotides outside the gene matches: 10. Germline CDR1 and CDR2: SGHAT and FQNNGV. The CDR3 is made up of 18 amino acids.

This chain links TRBV7-9 with TRBJ2-2; no reliable D call. This CDR3 comprises 14 residues. Trimming shortened V by 1 base and J by 0 bases, and 3 bases separated the two germline ends. Germline V gives CDR1 SEHNR, CDR2 FQNEAQ (reference sequence). This CDR3 is CASSLGSNTGELFF. The DNA of the CDR3 is TGTGCCAGCAGCTTAGGGTCGAACACCGGGGAGCTGTTTTTT. The full variable domain, rest sourced from reference TRBV7-9 and TRBJ2-2, is DTGVSQNPRHKITKRGQNVTFRCDPISEHNRLYWYRQTLGQGPEFLTYFQNEAQLEKSRLLSDRFSAERPKGSFSTLEIQRTEQGDSAMYLCASSLGSNTGELFFGEGSRLTVL.

V usage is TRBV5-4 and J usage is TRBJ1-4, with 10 bases matching TRBD1. The CDR3 sequence is 16 residues long. With 0 bases clipped from V and 6 bases from J, the junction kept 5 bases outside the gene matches. Germline V gene lookup returns CDR1 SGHNT and CDR2 YYREEE (reference sequence). The CDR3 nucleotides read TGTGCCAGCAGCTTGGCCGCCGGGACAGGGGATGAAAAACTGTTTTTT. Residues: CASSLAAGTGDEKLFF.

This clone was seen only once. The V call is TRBV6-5, the J call TRBJ2-5, with D possibly matching TRBD2 (6 bases). Germline CDR1 is MNHEY and CDR2 is SVGAGI. V gave up 2 bases and J gave up 3 bases, with 10 bases separating them. There are 14 residues in the CDR3. In DNA form, the CDR3 reads TGTGCCAGCAGTTACGGGTCGGGGGAAGAGACCCAGTACTTC. Translating gives CASSYGSGEETQYF.

V usage is TRBV5-1 and J usage is TRBJ1-4; possibly TRBD1 for D (6 bases). This CDR3 has 17 amino acids. V lost 4 bases and J 4 bases, leaving 20 bases between the germline ends. From germline, CDR1 is SGHRS and CDR2 YFSETQ. The CDR3 here is CASSRAPRRGGNEKLFF. DNA of the CDR3: TGCGCCAGCAGCAGGGCCCCTCGAAGAGGGGGTAATGAAAAACTGTTTTTT.

This clone has just a few counts. The chain is built from TRBV7-9 and TRBJ2-7; TRBD1 matches 9 bases. CDR1 is SEHNR and CDR2 is FQNEAQ in the germline V gene (reference sequence). There are 14 residues in the CDR3. V dropped 5 bases and J dropped 6; count of bases not matched to a gene: 8. Here the CDR3 DNA reads TGTGCCAGCAGCCCGGACGGGACAGGGATCGAGCAGTACTTC. The encoded protein is CASSPDGTGIEQYF. Drawing the rest from reference TRBV7-9 and TRBJ2-7, the complete variable domain is DTGVSQNPRHKITKRGQNVTFRCDPISEHNRLYWYRQTLGQGPEFLTYFQNEAQLEKSRLLSDRFSAERPKGSFSTLEIQRTEQGDSAMYLCASSPDGTGIEQYFGPGTRLTVT.

V and J are TRBV6-1 and TRBJ2-7; 7 bases agree with TRBD1. The ends lost 3 bases at V and 2 bases at J; junction bases unmatched: 7. This CDR3 comprises 15 residues. CDR1 and CDR2 (germline): MNHNS, SASEGT. CDR3 loop: CASSDDQGETYEQYF. DNA for the CDR3: TGTGCCAGCAGTGATGATCAGGGGGAAACCTACGAGCAGTACTTC.

CDR3 nucleotide sequence: TGTGCCAGCAGCCCGTCTGGAAACACCATATATTTT. Protein sequence: CASSPSGNTIYF. The J gene is TRBJ1-3, the V gene TRBV11-2; D is unclear. CDR1 is SGHAT, CDR2 FQNNGV, per germline. The CDR3 consists of 12 residues. The V end was cut by 5 bases, the J end by 1 base, with 3 bases between.

This clone was recorded only once. The V and J genes are TRBV6-1 and TRBJ1-2, with unresolved D. The CDR3 covers 13 residues. The germline CDR1 and CDR2 sequences are MNHNS and SASEGT. V lost 6 bases and J lost 2, with 10 bases in between. The CDR3 spells CASRGSQNYGYTF. The CDR3 nucleotides are TGTGCCAGCAGAGGTTCACAGAACTATGGCTACACCTTC.

This clone was counted a single time. The chain links TRBV4-1 to TRBJ2-2; 9 bases align to TRBD2. J was trimmed by 7 bases and V by 1 base; bases with no gene match: 7. Germline values: CDR1 MGHRA, CDR2 YSYEKL. CDR3 size: 16 residues. The CDR3 nucleotides read TGCGCCAGCAGCCAAGTCGGCGGGAGGGAAGACGGGGAGCTGTTTTTT. Residues: CASSQVGGREDGELFF.

This chain links TRBV4-1 with TRBJ1-3; D gene unclear. CDR1 and CDR2 from the germline V gene are MGHRA and YSYEKL. V gave up 4 bases and J gave up 6 bases, with 22 bases separating them. CDR3 length: 17 residues. CDR3: CASSRLRSGSDENTIYF. The CDR3 nucleotides are TGCGCCAGCAGCCGACTAAGAAGTGGGAGTGATGAAAACACCATATATTTT.

This rearrangement joins TRBV27 to TRBJ2-5; 11 bases map to TRBD2. The V segment lost 6 bases and the J segment 5 bases; nucleotides outside the gene matches: 17. The CDR3 consists of 18 residues. Germline values: CDR1 MNHEY, CDR2 SMNVEV (reference sequence). The DNA of the CDR3 is TGTGCCAGCAGGCTGACGGTGGCTAGCGGGAGGACGGGGGAGACCCAGTACTTC. It translates to CASRLTVASGRTGETQYF.

V usage is TRBV9 and J usage is TRBJ2-2; the D gene is possibly TRBD1 (6 bases). The germline CDR1 and CDR2 sequences are SGDLS and YYNGEE. Trimming removed 9 bases at V and 1 base at J, with 10 bases between. This CDR3 has 13 amino acids. CDR3 sequence: CATGQLNTGELFF. The DNA of the CDR3 is TGTGCCACCGGACAGCTGAACACCGGGGAGCTGTTTTTT.

The chain uses TRBV30 and TRBJ2-2, with D possibly being TRBD1 or TRBD2 (6 bases each). The CDR3 runs to 16 residues. Looked up from germline, CDR1 is GTSNPN and CDR2 is SVGIG (reference sequence). V was cut by 1 base and J by 6 bases, with 18 bases left in between. The CDR3 bases are TGTGCCTGGAGTGATTTCGGCCAGGGGAGGTCCGGGGAGCTGTTTTTT. Amino acid sequence: CAWSDFGQGRSGELFF.

The rearrangement uses TRBV7-6 and TRBJ2-5, with 9 bases fitting TRBD2. This CDR3 contains 16 residues. In germline, CDR1 is SGHVS, CDR2 FNYEAQ. The V segment lost 2 bases and the J segment 1 base; nucleotides outside the gene matches: 5. The DNA of the CDR3 is TGTGCCAGCAGCTTAAGGGCTAGCGGGATCCAAGAGACCCAGTACTTC. This gives the protein CASSLRASGIQETQYF.

V is TRBV7-9 and J is TRBJ2-3; possible D gene TRBD2, 5 bases. The V gene's germline CDR1 is SEHNR and CDR2 FQNEAQ (reference sequence). Trimming took 2 bases from V and 6 from J, leaving 9 bases between them. This CDR3 comprises 13 residues. CDR3 loop: CASSLSSMDTQYF. The CDR3 DNA sequence: TGTGCCAGCAGCTTATCTAGCATGGATACGCAGTATTTT.

This chain joins TRBV6-4 and TRBJ2-2; TRBD2 aligns across 10 bases. The V and J ends lost 6 bases and 7 bases, in that order; junction bases with no gene match: 8. This CDR3 has 15 amino acids. Germline CDR1 MRHNA, CDR2 SNTAGT. CDR3 DNA: TGTGCCAGCAGGACGTCTAGCGGGGGCCTCGGGGAGCTGTTTTTT. Its translation: CASRTSSGGLGELFF.